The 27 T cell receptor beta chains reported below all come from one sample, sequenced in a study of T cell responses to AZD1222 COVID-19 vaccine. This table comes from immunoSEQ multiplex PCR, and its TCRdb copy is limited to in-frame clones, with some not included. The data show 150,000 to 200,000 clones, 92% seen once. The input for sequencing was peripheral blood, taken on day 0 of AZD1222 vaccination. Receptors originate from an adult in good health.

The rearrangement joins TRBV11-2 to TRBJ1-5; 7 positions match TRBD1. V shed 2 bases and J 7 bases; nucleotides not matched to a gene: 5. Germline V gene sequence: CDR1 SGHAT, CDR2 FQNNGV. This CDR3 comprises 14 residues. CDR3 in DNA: TGTGCCAGCAGCTTACAAGGGGGCCAACAGCCCCAGCATTTT. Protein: CASSLQGGQQPQHF.

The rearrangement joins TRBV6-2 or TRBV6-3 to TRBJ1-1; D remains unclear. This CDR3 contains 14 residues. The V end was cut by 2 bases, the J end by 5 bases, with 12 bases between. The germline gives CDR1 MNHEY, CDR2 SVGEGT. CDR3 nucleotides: TGTGCCAGCAGTTACCCCTCGGGGAGGACTGAAGCTTTCTTT. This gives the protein CASSYPSGRTEAFF.

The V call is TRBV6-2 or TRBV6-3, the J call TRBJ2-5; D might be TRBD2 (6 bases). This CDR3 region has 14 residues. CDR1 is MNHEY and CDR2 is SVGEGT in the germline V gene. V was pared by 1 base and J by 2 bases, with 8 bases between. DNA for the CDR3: TGTGCCAGCAGTTACTGGGGGGAACAAGAGACCCAGTACTTC. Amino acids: CASSYWGEQETQYF.

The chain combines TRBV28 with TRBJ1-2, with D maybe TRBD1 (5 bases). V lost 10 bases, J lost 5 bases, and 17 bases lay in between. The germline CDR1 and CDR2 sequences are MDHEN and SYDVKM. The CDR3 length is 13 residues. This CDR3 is CATNGTAGYGYTF. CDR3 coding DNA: TGTGCCACAAACGGGACGGCCGGGTATGGCTACACCTTC.

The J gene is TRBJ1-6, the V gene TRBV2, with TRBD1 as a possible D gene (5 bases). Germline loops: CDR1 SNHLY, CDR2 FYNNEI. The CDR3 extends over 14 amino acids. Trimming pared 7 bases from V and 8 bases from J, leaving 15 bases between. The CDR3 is CASNLRQSDSPLHF. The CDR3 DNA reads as TGTGCCAGCAATCTGAGACAGAGTGATTCACCCCTCCACTTT.

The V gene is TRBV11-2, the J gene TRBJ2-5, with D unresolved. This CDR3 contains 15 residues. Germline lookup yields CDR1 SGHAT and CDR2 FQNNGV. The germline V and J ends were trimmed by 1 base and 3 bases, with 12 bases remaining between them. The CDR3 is CASSLVVGGEETQYF. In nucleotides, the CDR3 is TGTGCCAGCAGCTTAGTAGTGGGCGGTGAAGAGACCCAGTACTTC.

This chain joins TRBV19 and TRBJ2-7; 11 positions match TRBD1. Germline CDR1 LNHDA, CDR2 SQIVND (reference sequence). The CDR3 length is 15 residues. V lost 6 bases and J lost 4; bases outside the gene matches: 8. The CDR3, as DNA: TGTGCCAGTAGAGCCCCGGACAGGGGGCATTACGAGCAGTACTTC. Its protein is CASRAPDRGHYEQYF.

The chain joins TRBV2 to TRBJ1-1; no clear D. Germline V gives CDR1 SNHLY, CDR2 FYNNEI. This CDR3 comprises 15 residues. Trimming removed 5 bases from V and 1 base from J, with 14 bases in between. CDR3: CASSLYPDGNTEAFF. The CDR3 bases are TGTGCCAGCAGTCTTTATCCTGACGGGAACACTGAAGCTTTCTTT.

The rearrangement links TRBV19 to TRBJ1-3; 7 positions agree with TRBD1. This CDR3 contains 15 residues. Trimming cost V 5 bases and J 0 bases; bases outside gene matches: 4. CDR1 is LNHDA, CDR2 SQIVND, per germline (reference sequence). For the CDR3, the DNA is TGTGCCAGTAGTCCCGGGACAGCCTCTGGAAACACCATATATTTT. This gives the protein CASSPGTASGNTIYF.

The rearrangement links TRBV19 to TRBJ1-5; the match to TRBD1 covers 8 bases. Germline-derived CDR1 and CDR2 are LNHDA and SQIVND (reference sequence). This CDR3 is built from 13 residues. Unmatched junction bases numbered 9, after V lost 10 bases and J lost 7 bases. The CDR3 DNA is TGTGCCACGAACGGACAGGGCGGACAGCCCCAGCATTTT. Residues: CATNGQGGQPQHF.

CDR3 DNA sequence: TGTGCCAGAAGCTCCCTCCGGGACAGCTTCTACGAGCAGTACTTC. This encodes CARSSLRDSFYEQYF. The rearrangement joins TRBV5-3 to TRBJ2-7; TRBD1 matches 7 bases. TRBV5-3 is assigned to the ORF class and has an uncertain function. The CDR3 extends over 15 amino acids. V shed 3 bases and J 3 bases; nucleotides not matched to a gene: 9.

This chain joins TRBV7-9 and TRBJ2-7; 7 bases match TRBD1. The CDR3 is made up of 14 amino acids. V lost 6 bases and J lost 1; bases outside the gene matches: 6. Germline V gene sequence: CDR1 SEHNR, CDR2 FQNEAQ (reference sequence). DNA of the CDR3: TGTGCCAGCAGACGCCAACAGGGGTCCTACGAGCAGTACTTC. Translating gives CASRRQQGSYEQYF.

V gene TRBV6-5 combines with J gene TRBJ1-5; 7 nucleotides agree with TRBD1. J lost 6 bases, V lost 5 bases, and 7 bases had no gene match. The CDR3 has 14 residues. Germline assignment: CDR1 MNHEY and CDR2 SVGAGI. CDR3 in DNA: TGTGCCAGCAGTAAACAGGGGATGGTTCAGCCCCAGCATTTT. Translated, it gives CASSKQGMVQPQHF.

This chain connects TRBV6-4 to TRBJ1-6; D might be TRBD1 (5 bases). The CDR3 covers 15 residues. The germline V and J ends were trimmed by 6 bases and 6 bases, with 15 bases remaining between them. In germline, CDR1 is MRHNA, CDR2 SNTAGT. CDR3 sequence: CASRQIAGFNSPLHF. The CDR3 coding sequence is TGTGCCAGCAGACAAATCGCAGGGTTTAATTCACCCCTCCACTTT.

The CDR3 spells CASSAAFRDRDILYEQYF. CDR3 in DNA: TGTGCCAGCAGCGCCGCGTTCCGGGACAGGGATATTTTATACGAGCAGTACTTC. The genes are TRBV7-6 and TRBJ2-7; TRBD1 matches 9 bases. Germline values: CDR1 SGHVS, CDR2 FNYEAQ. The CDR3 covers 18 residues. Unmatched junction bases numbered 18, after V lost 5 bases and J lost 4 bases.

Written as DNA, the CDR3 is TGTGCCAGCAGCGTAGGAGTGGATAGAGCTGAAGCTTTCTTT. It codes for CASSVGVDRAEAFF. This chain links TRBV9 with TRBJ1-1, with no clear D. There are 14 residues in the CDR3. The germline V gene encodes CDR1 SGDLS and CDR2 YYNGEE. V was pared by 0 bases and J by 6 bases, with 12 bases between.

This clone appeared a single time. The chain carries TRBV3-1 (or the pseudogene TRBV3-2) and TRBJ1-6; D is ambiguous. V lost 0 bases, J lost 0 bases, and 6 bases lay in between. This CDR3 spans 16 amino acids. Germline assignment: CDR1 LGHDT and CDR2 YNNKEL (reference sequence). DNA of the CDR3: TGTGCCAGCAGCCAAGATGTCGTCTCCTATAATTCACCCCTCCACTTT. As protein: CASSQDVVSYNSPLHF.

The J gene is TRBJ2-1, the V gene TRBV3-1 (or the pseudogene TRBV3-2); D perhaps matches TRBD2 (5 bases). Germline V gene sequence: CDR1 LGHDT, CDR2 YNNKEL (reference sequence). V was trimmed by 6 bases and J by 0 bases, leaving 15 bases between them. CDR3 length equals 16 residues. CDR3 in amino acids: CASRRGGQDSYNEQFF. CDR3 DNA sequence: TGTGCCAGCAGACGCGGAGGTCAGGACTCCTACAATGAGCAGTTCTTC.

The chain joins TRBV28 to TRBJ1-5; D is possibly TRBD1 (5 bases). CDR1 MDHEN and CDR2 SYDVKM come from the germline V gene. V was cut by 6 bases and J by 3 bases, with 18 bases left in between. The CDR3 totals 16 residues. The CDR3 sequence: CASSLRGSYYNQPQHF. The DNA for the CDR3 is TGTGCCAGCAGCCTTAGGGGCAGCTATTACAATCAGCCCCAGCATTTT.

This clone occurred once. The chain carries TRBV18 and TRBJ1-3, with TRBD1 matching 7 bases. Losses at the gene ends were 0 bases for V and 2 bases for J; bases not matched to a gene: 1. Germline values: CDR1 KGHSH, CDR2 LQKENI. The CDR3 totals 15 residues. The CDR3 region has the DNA TGTGCCAGCTCACCACCAGGGGGCACTGGAAACACCATATATTTT. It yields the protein CASSPPGGTGNTIYF.

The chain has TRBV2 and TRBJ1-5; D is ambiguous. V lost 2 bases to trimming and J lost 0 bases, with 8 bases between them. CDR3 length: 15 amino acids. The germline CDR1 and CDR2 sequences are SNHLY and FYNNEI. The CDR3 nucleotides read TGTGCCAGCAGTGAACAGGTCAATAGCAATCAGCCCCAGCATTTT. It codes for CASSEQVNSNQPQHF. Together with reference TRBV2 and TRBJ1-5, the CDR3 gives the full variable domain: EPEVTQTPSHQVTQMGQEVILRCVPISNHLYFYWYRQILGQKVEFLVSFYNNEISEKSEIFDDQFSVERPDGSNFTLKIRSTKLEDSAMYFCASSEQVNSNQPQHFGDGTRLSIL.

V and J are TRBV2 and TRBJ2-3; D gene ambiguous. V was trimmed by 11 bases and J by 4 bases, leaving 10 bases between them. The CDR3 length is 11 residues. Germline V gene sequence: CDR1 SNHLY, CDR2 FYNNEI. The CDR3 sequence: CASKQADTQYF. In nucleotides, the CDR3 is TGTGCCTCAAAGCAGGCAGATACGCAGTATTTT.

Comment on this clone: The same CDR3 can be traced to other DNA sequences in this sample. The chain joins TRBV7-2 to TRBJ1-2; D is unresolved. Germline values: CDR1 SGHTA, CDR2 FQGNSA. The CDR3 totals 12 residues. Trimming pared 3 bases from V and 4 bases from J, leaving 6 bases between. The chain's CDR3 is CASSLGPYGYTF. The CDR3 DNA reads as TGTGCCAGCAGCTTGGGCCCCTATGGCTACACCTTC.

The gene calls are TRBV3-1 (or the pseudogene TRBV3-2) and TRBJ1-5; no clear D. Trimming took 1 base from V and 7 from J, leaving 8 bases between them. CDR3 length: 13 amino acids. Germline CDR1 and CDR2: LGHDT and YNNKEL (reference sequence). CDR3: CASSQVKGQPQHF. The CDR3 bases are TGTGCCAGCAGCCAAGTCAAAGGCCAGCCCCAGCATTTT.

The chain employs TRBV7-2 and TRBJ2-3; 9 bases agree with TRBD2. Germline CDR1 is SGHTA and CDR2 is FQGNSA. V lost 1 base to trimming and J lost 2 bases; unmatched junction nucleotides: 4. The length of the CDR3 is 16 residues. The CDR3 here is CASSLVGGGDTDTQYF. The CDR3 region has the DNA TGTGCCAGCAGCTTAGTTGGCGGGGGGGACACAGATACGCAGTATTTT. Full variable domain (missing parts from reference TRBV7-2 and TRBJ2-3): GAGVSQSPSNKVTEKGKDVELRCDPISGHTALYWYRQSLGQGLEFLIYFQGNSAPDKSGLPSDRFSAERTGGSVSTLTIQRTQQEDSAVYLCASSLVGGGDTDTQYFGPGTRLTVL.

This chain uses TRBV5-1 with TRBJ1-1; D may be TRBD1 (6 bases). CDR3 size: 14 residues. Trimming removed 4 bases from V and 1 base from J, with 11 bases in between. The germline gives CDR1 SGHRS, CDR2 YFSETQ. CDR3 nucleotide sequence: TGCGCCAGCAGCACCGGACAGCCGAACACTGAAGCTTTCTTT. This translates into CASSTGQPNTEAFF.

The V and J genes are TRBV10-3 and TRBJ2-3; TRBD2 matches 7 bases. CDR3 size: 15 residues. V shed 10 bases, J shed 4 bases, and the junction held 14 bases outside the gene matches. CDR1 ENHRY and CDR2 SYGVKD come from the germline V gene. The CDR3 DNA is TGTGCCACAGATCCGCGGGGGAAGAGTGCAGATACGCAGTATTTT. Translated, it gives CATDPRGKSADTQYF.